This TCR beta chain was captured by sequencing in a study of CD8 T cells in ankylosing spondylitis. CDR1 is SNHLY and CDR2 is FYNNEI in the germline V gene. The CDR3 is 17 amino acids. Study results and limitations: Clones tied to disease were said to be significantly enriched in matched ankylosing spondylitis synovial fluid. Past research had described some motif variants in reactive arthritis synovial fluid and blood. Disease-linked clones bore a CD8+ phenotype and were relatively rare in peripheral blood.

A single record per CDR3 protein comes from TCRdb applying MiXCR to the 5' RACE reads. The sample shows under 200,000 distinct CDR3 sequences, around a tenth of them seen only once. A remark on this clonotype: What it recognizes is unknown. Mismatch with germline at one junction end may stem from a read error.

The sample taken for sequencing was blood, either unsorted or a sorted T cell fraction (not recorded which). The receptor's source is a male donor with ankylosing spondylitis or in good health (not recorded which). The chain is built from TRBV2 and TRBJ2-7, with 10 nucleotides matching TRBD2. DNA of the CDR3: TGTGTCAGCAGTGATGTGGGACTAGCGTCGAAGTCCTACGAGCAGTACTTC. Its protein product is CVSSDVGLASKSYEQYF.